This T cell receptor (beta chain) is from a study of vaccination and CD4 T cells after COVID-19. Study as a whole: Median time from second vaccine dose to sampling was just over 70 days (14 to 241). Findings and caveats of the study: Looking at convalescent patients, a median approximately 83% of reactive clones were present only post-vaccination. Post-vaccination reactive clonotypes (median approximately 36) did not differ significantly from post-infection (about 20).

Sequenced with the Oncomine TCR Beta short-read assay was DNA taken from cultured CD4+ T cells. CD4+ T cells were cultured, and genomic DNA was extracted from them. TCRdb reprocessed the PCR reads via MiXCR and lists one record per CDR3 protein. The sample carries about 11,000 distinct CDR3 sequences, roughly two fifths recorded once. J lost 4 bases, V lost 5 bases, and 7 bases had no gene match. The V gene's germline CDR1 is MNHEY and CDR2 SMNVEV (reference sequence). CDR3 length: 15 residues. There are a few counts of this clonotype. Its antigen is unidentified. Treatment in this sample: roughly nine-day PBMC culture with coronavirus spike peptide pools or control peptides (ViraFEST assay).

Sequences were obtained from CD4+ T cells from blood, cultured in vitro. The receptor was isolated from a human donor who had recovered from COVID-19. The V call is TRBV27, the J call TRBJ1-2; 10 nucleotides line up with TRBD1. CDR3 sequence (DNA): TGTGCCAGCAGTGCCCCGGGACAGGGGCTCTATGGCTACACCTTC. As protein: CASSAPGQGLYGYTF.